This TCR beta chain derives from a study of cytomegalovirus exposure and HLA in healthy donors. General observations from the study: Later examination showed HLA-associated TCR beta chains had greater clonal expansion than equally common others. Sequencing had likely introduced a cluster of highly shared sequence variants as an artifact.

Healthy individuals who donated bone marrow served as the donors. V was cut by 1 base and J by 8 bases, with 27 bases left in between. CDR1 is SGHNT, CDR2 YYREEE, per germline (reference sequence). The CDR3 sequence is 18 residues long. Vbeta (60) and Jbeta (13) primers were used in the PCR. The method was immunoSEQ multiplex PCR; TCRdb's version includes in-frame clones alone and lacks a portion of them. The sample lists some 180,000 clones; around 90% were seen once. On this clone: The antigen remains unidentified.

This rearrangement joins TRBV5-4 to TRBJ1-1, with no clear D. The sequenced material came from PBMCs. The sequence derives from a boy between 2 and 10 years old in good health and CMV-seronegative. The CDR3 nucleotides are TGTGCCAGCAGCTTGATTTTCACCCTCACGGGAGTACGCGCCGAAGCTTTCTTT. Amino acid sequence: CASSLIFTLTGVRAEAFF.